This T cell receptor beta chain was documented in a study of response to subunit inactivated influenza vaccine (dated by TCRdb to about 2018). About the investigation overall: Deep quantitative profiling of the T cell receptor repertoire was used in the study to follow responses to a trivalent subunit inactivated influenza vaccine. The full study reports these points: It was suggested by the authors that each seasonal influenza vaccination may recruit only a limited number of new T cells.

Libraries were built with RT-PCR. Data came from an Illumina HiSeq 2500. TCRdb reprocessing: public reads trimmed at Q25 with fastp, clones called with MiXCR, in-frame beta chains kept. Every CDR3 protein is listed once, alongside the most common genes and DNA of its rows. Present in this sample are approximately 500,000 distinct CDR3 sequences, roughly a quarter of which were seen just once. In total, the top ten clones hold 2.5% to 3.5% of the sample. The CDR3 sequence holds 14 residues, the cysteine and phenylalanine included. The only DNA kept is the CDR3, 42 bases in frame from the first base. The germline V gene (reference sequence) supplies CDR1 SEHNR and CDR2 FQNEAQ. The germline V end is reduced by 5 bases and the J end by 4 bases; junction bases left unmatched: 4. Notes on this clonotype: Its recognized antigen is unknown. Base qualities are not provided; no much larger clone lies one nucleotide away.

This sample was also put to use in a study of T cells expressing NK-cell markers. The second study also describes: The TCR beta cDNA libraries were made using 5'RACE template switching, a step that added both a universal primer site and unique molecular identifiers. In sorted CD3+CD56+NKG2C+, CD3+CD56+NKG2C- and CD3+CD56-NKG2C+ T-cell subsets from several donors, TCR beta-chain repertoires were profiled. Among the eight sequenced donors, only one was HCMV-seronegative, while the other seven were HCMV-seropositive. In several experiments an anti-gammadeltaTCR antibody was added to restrict sorting to alphabetaTCR-expressing T cells. In over 5 donors, the dominant CD3+CD56+NKG2C+ clonotypes were among the top 10 CD8+ clonotypes and accounted for 1.0-7.0% of CD8+ T cells. Those dominant clonotypes were again the most abundant among CD3+CD56-NKG2C+ cells in a few donors, at about 28.3-65%. Whether the expanded NKG2C-expressing T cell clones were specific for HCMV antigens was left unclear. The study sequenced eight donors, all healthy volunteers chosen at random: three men and five women. HCMV serostatus was determined by detecting HCMV-specific IgG in serum with a commercial ELISA kit. Ficoll density gradient centrifugation was used to isolate peripheral blood mononuclear cells from blood. Magnetic immunoseparation with Miltenyi isolation kits was used to isolate CD4+ and CD8+ T cells from PBMC. Priming for cDNA synthesis came from the TCR beta constant segment, and two successive PCR amplification steps followed. Sequencing of the libraries produced 2 x 150 bp reads on Illumina HiSeq 2000/2500, MiSeq or NextSeq. MIGEC handled demultiplexing of the reads and grouping by UMI, while MiTCR was used to assemble and quantify clonotypes. To remove erroneous sequences, TCR cDNA sequences were retained only when supported by two or more reads. The tcR package was used for downstream repertoire analysis, and clonotypes were matched across fractions by CDR3 nucleotide sequence plus V segment. VDJmatch was used to annotate antigen specificity against VDJdb, with one amino acid substitution allowed in CDR3.

The rearrangement joined TRBV7-9 to TRBJ2-5; 10 nucleotides in the junction match TRBD1. This receptor was obtained from a man over 45 who received an inactivated influenza vaccine. Donor details come from another sample of the same person, matched by shared clones. The specimen comprised CD4+ T cells sorted from PBMCs, sampled about 13 days after vaccination. The CDR3 in this case is CASSHRDRGETQYF. The sequence in DNA is TGTGCCAGCAGCCACCGGGACAGGGGAGAGACCCAGTACTTC.